The 20 T cell receptor beta chains reported below all come from one sample, sequenced in a study of Graves' ophthalmopathy and Graves' hyperthyroidism. Amplification targeted the TCR beta CDR3 regions, with RNA transcripts as the source material. RT-PCR was first run with HTBI primers, then multiplex PCR in a second round. A single record per CDR3 protein comes from TCRdb applying MiXCR to the multiplex PCR reads. The sample yields hundreds of thousands of distinct CDR3 sequences, over 40% seen once. Sequenced material: peripheral blood. These TCRs come from an adult man with Graves' ophthalmopathy.

The chain joins TRBV10-3 to TRBJ2-5, with TRBD2 identical over 11 bases. The junction had 15 bases not matched to a gene; V was cut back by 10 bases and J by 5 bases. The CDR3 loop spans 16 amino acids. Per the germline V gene, CDR1 is ENHRY and CDR2 is SYGVKD. CDR3 region: CASTPRPSGRWETQYF. For the CDR3, the DNA is TGTGCCAGCACTCCCCGGCCTAGCGGGAGGTGGGAGACCCAGTACTTC.

This rearrangement joins TRBV29-1 to TRBJ1-1; unclear D gene. Per the germline V gene, CDR1 is SQVTM and CDR2 is ANQGSEA. V was pared by 8 bases and J by 1 base, with 8 bases between. This CDR3 region has 11 residues. CDR3 bases: TGCAGCTTTGCGAAGAACACTGAAGCTTTCTTT. Its translation: CSFAKNTEAFF.

This clonotype was found many times. The CDR3 sequence: CASSDKRDGNEKLFF. CDR3 in DNA: TGTGCCAGCAGTGATAAACGGGACGGTAATGAAAAACTGTTTTTT. This chain links TRBV2 with TRBJ1-4; perhaps TRBD1 as D (5 bases). The CDR3 length is 15 residues. Germline CDR1 and CDR2: SNHLY and FYNNEI. Trimming removed 3 bases at V and 4 bases at J, with 12 bases between.

The chain recombines TRBV25-1 with TRBJ2-7; TRBD1 matches at 7 bases. V was clipped by 8 bases and J by 2 bases; unmatched bases: 9. CDR1 is MGHDK and CDR2 is SYGVNS in the germline V gene. CDR3 size: 14 residues. CDR3 nucleotide sequence: TGTGCCAGCCAAGGCCCGGGACAGACCTACGAGCAGTACTTC. It codes for CASQGPGQTYEQYF.

This clonotype appeared once. This chain links TRBV29-1 with TRBJ1-2; 10 positions match TRBD1. The CDR3 has 11 amino acids. Germline CDR1 and CDR2: SQVTM and ANQGSEA. V dropped 6 bases and J dropped 7; count of bases not matched to a gene: 2. The CDR3 is CSVTGGIGYTF. DNA for the CDR3: TGCAGCGTGACAGGGGGCATTGGCTACACCTTC.

The CDR3 DNA sequence: TGTGCCAGCAGTTTGAACAGAGCTTCGGGGTATACCTTC. This encodes CASSLNRASGYTF. The chain uses TRBV12-3 or TRBV12-4 and TRBJ1-2; no reliable D call. V lost 3 bases and J lost 14, with 19 bases in between. The length of the CDR3 is 13 residues.

V usage is TRBV24-1 and J usage is TRBJ2-5; D possibly corresponds to TRBD1 (5 bases). Deletions cut 6 bases from V and 1 base from J, with 14 bases between. Looked up from germline, CDR1 is KGHDR and CDR2 is SFDVKD. The CDR3 covers 15 residues. CDR3 loop: CATSSTQATQETQYF. The CDR3 region has the DNA TGTGCCACCAGTAGTACACAGGCTACCCAAGAGACCCAGTACTTC.

A word on this clonotype: With a much larger clone just one base away, this may be a read error. The CDR3 region is CASGGQGSTGELFF. The CDR3 DNA sequence: TGTGCCAGTGGGGGACAGGGGAGCACCGGGGAGCTGTTTTTT. The V gene is TRBV2, the J gene TRBJ2-2; 10 bases line up with TRBD1. Germline V lookup: CDR1 SNHLY, CDR2 FYNNEI. The CDR3 runs 14 residues. V lost 9 bases and J lost 4; bases outside the gene matches: 5.

This clonotype was picked up many times. The gene calls are TRBV2 and TRBJ1-1, with TRBD1 matching over 8 bases. Germline CDR1 is SNHLY and CDR2 is FYNNEI. This CDR3 region has 15 residues. V shed 6 bases, J shed 0 bases, and the junction held 6 bases outside the gene matches. The CDR3 spells CASRRTGSMNTEAFF. The CDR3, as DNA: TGTGCCAGCAGGCGGACAGGGTCCATGAACACTGAAGCTTTCTTT.

This clonotype was picked up many times. V usage is TRBV7-8 and J usage is TRBJ1-2; 9 nucleotides line up with TRBD1. Germline V gene sequence: CDR1 SGHVS, CDR2 FQNEAQ. CDR3 size: 14 residues. Trimming cost V 5 bases and J 8 bases; bases outside gene matches: 9. The CDR3 DNA reads as TGTGCCAGCAGCAGACAGGGGGGTTTTGAAGGCTACACCTTC. Translation: CASSRQGGFEGYTF.

This clonotype was observed a handful of times. CDR3: CASSERGTGTGEKLFF. The CDR3 DNA reads TGTGCCAGCAGTGAACGGGGGACAGGGACGGGTGAAAAACTGTTTTTT. The chain is built from TRBV25-1 and TRBJ1-4, with 9 positions matching TRBD1. This CDR3 spans 16 amino acids. After removal of 2 bases from V and 7 bases from J, the junction contained 8 bases not matched to a gene. Germline V CDR1 and CDR2: MGHDK, SYGVNS.

The V call is TRBV20-1, the J call TRBJ2-5; perhaps TRBD1 as D (7 bases). The germline V gene has CDR1 DFQATT and CDR2 SNEGSKA (reference sequence). V lost 4 bases and J 1 base, leaving 16 bases between the germline ends. This CDR3 comprises 15 residues. The CDR3 DNA is TGCAGTGCTATCCGACCAGGGGGGCTCCAAGAGACCCAGTACTTC. Protein sequence: CSAIRPGGLQETQYF.

The chain is built from TRBV19 and TRBJ1-5; a weak D match, TRBD1 (5 bases). The CDR3 is made up of 15 amino acids. Trimming removed 9 bases from V and 0 bases from J, with 15 bases in between. Germline values: CDR1 LNHDA, CDR2 SQIVND (reference sequence). The CDR3 nucleotides read TGTGCCAGCTCAGTCGACAGTTATAGCAATCAGCCCCAGCATTTT. Its translation is CASSVDSYSNQPQHF.

The rearrangement uses TRBV29-1 and TRBJ1-1, with D perhaps matching TRBD1 (6 bases). CDR3 length: 13 amino acids. The germline V gene encodes CDR1 SQVTM and CDR2 ANQGSEA. The CDR3 is CSPGQLMNTEAFF. In nucleotides, the CDR3 is TGCAGTCCAGGACAGTTAATGAACACTGAAGCTTTCTTT.

This clonotype was recorded only once. A much larger clone differs by one base, so this may be a read error. The V gene is TRBV19, the J gene TRBJ2-5; unclear D gene. The germline V gene has CDR1 LNHDA and CDR2 SQIVND (reference sequence). V shed 7 bases and J shed 9 bases, with 18 bases lying between them. The CDR3 is 13 amino acids. The CDR3 nucleotides are TGTGCCAGTATTATGCCGACCCAAAGGGCCCAGTACTTC. It translates to CASIMPTQRAQYF.

The table lists this clonotype with many counts. The genes are TRBV11-2 and TRBJ2-7; 9 nucleotides match TRBD2. V was clipped by 3 bases and J by 5 bases; unmatched bases: 11. The CDR3 runs to 16 residues. Germline V CDR1 and CDR2: SGHAT, FQNNGV. Here the CDR3 reads CASSFPPRGLANEQYF. CDR3 DNA sequence: TGTGCCAGCAGCTTCCCTCCCCGTGGACTAGCGAACGAGCAGTACTTC.

This clonotype appeared once. The rearrangement links TRBV9 to TRBJ2-2; 15 bases match TRBD2. V lost 4 bases and J lost 1; bases outside the gene matches: 5. The CDR3 is 18 amino acids. Germline loops: CDR1 SGDLS, CDR2 YYNGEE. DNA of the CDR3: TGTGCCAGCAGCCCCCGGACTAGCGGGAGGGGGAACACCGGGGAGCTGTTTTTT. Its protein product is CASSPRTSGRGNTGELFF.

Note on this clonotype: A much larger clone is a single base away; this may be a read error. The gene calls are TRBV5-1 and TRBJ2-2; perhaps TRBD1 as D (6 bases). In germline, CDR1 is SGHRS, CDR2 YFSETQ. There are 13 residues in the CDR3. In DNA, the CDR3 is TGCGCCGGCAGGTACAGGGAGTCCGGGGAGCTGTTTTTT. Translation: CAGRYRESGELFF.

V is TRBV29-1 and J is TRBJ2-6; maybe TRBD1 (5 bases). The germline V gene encodes CDR1 SQVTM and CDR2 ANQGSEA. Deletions cut 1 base from V and 4 bases from J, with 8 bases between. The CDR3 length is 14 residues. The CDR3 loop reads CSVEARQGANVLTF. DNA for the CDR3: TGCAGCGTTGAAGCTCGACAGGGGGCCAACGTCCTGACTTTC.

This clonotype appeared many times. This chain links TRBV12-3 or TRBV12-4 with TRBJ1-1; D not certain. The CDR3 loop spans 13 amino acids. V lost 5 bases and J 6 bases, leaving 13 bases between the germline ends. The CDR3 spells CASSPTGDPEAFF. The CDR3, as DNA: TGTGCCAGCAGTCCCACGGGTGACCCTGAAGCTTTCTTT.